These 27 T cell receptor beta chains originate from one sample sequenced in a study of T cell responses to AZD1222 COVID-19 vaccine. Method: immunoSEQ multiplex PCR; TCRdb's copy keeps in-frame clones and lacks some. Of approximately 150,000 clones in the sample, around 90% were seen once. Sequenced material: peripheral blood, taken 28 days after the second AZD1222 dose. The source is an adult who received the AZD1222 COVID-19 vaccine.

As regards this clone: This sample includes further DNA sequences coding for the same CDR3. Here the CDR3 DNA reads TGTGCCAGCAGCCAAGGGCAGCTTAACACTGAAGCTTTCTTT. Translating gives CASSQGQLNTEAFF. The chain uses TRBV3-1 (or the pseudogene TRBV3-2) and TRBJ1-1, with D uncertain. V shed 1 base and J shed 2 bases, with 8 bases lying between them. The CDR3 has 14 residues. Germline V gives CDR1 LGHDT, CDR2 YNNKEL (reference sequence).

The V and J genes are TRBV28 and TRBJ2-4; D may be TRBD1 or TRBD2 (5 bases each). This CDR3 is built from 15 residues. The germline V gene has CDR1 MDHEN and CDR2 SYDVKM. The V end was cut by 5 bases, the J end by 0 bases, with 11 bases between. In DNA form, the CDR3 reads TGTGCCAGCAGTCCCGGGGCTCTAGCCAAAAACATTCAGTACTTC. Translated, it gives CASSPGALAKNIQYF.

The chain carries TRBV5-1 and TRBJ1-2, with TRBD1 as a possible D gene (6 bases). This CDR3 is 14 amino acids long. The V end lost 4 bases, the J end lost 6 bases, and 16 bases lay between the germline ends. CDR1 is SGHRS and CDR2 is YFSETQ in the germline V gene. The CDR3 DNA reads as TGCGCCAGCAGCCCCCTTTACAGGGAGAATGGCTACACCTTC. As protein: CASSPLYRENGYTF.

The chain couples TRBV21-1 to TRBJ1-2. TRBV21-1 is a known pseudogene. The CDR3 runs to 13 residues. The CDR3 protein is CASSLRENYGYTF. CDR3 DNA: TGTGCCAGCAGCCTTCGGGAGAACTATGGCTACACCTTC.

The rearrangement uses TRBV27 and TRBJ1-1; D is perhaps TRBD1 (5 bases). The CDR3 length is 14 residues. Germline V gene lookup returns CDR1 MNHEY and CDR2 SMNVEV (reference sequence). With 2 bases removed from V and 3 bases from J, the gap between germline ends came to 10 bases. The CDR3 region has the DNA TGTGCCAGCAGTTTAGGCAGGGTAGACACTGAAGCTTTCTTT. Protein: CASSLGRVDTEAFF.

V and J are TRBV29-1 and TRBJ2-1; maybe TRBD2 (5 bases). The CDR3 is made up of 15 amino acids. Trimming shortened V by 7 bases and J by 5 bases, and 21 bases separated the two germline ends. CDR1 is SQVTM, CDR2 ANQGSEA, per germline. CDR3 residues: CSGVPSREGDNEQFF. The DNA of the CDR3 is TGCAGCGGCGTCCCTAGCCGAGAAGGCGACAATGAGCAGTTCTTC.

The chain employs TRBV5-1 and TRBJ1-1; D remains ambiguous. CDR3 length: 17 residues. Germline V lookup: CDR1 SGHRS, CDR2 YFSETQ. Trimming pared 4 bases from V and 6 bases from J, leaving 25 bases between. CDR3 coding DNA: TGCGCCAGCAGCCCGGGTGGGAGTGAATCCATGGTAGCTGAAGCTTTCTTT. Its translation is CASSPGGSESMVAEAFF.

This chain uses TRBV3-1 (or the pseudogene TRBV3-2) with TRBJ2-1, with D possibly being TRBD2 (6 bases). Trimming removed 4 bases at V and 0 bases at J, with 19 bases between. Germline-derived CDR1 and CDR2 are LGHDT and YNNKEL (reference sequence). This CDR3 contains 18 residues. The CDR3 region has the DNA TGTGCCAGCAGCCGGATCCAAGGAGGGAGCAGCTCCTACAATGAGCAGTTCTTC. Its protein product is CASSRIQGGSSSYNEQFF.

This chain joins TRBV10-3 and TRBJ2-1; D is unresolved. The CDR3 length is 11 residues. Germline V gives CDR1 ENHRY, CDR2 SYGVKD. V dropped 4 bases and J dropped 9 bases, with 7 bases sitting between them. As DNA, the CDR3 is TGTGCCATCAGTGGCAAGAGTGAGCAGTTCTTC. Its protein product is CAISGKSEQFF.

This chain links TRBV12-3 or TRBV12-4 with TRBJ2-7; D remains unclear. Trimming shortened V by 6 bases and J by 5 bases, and 14 bases separated the two germline ends. This CDR3 is built from 13 residues. The CDR3 protein is CASSLVRANEQYF. CDR3 sequence (DNA): TGTGCCAGCAGCCTCGTGCGTGCGAACGAGCAGTACTTC.

J is TRBJ1-6 and V is TRBV12-5; 7 bases map to TRBD1. From germline, CDR1 is LGHNT and CDR2 FRNRAP. With V trimmed by 5 bases and J by 2 bases, 9 bases remained unmatched. CDR3 length: 17 residues. The CDR3 sequence: CASGITGAGTYNSPLHF. The DNA of the CDR3 is TGTGCTAGTGGTATAACAGGGGCAGGTACCTATAATTCACCCCTCCACTTT.

The rearrangement joins TRBV12-3 or TRBV12-4 to TRBJ2-1, with D tentatively TRBD2 (6 bases). V dropped 5 bases and J dropped 10 bases, with 15 bases sitting between them. There are 13 residues in the CDR3. The CDR3 nucleotides are TGTGCCAGCAGTCCCCTCCGGGACTCCGAGCAGTTCTTC. As protein: CASSPLRDSEQFF.

This rearrangement joins TRBV4-1 to TRBJ2-7, with TRBD2 matching 7 bases. The ends lost 0 bases at V and 0 bases at J; junction bases unmatched: 5. The germline gives CDR1 MGHRA, CDR2 YSYEKL. The CDR3 consists of 16 residues. The CDR3 DNA sequence: TGCGCCAGCAGCCAAGATCGGGCGGGAGTCTCCTACGAGCAGTACTTC. Amino acids: CASSQDRAGVSYEQYF.

The V gene is TRBV5-1, the J gene TRBJ2-7; D possibly corresponds to TRBD2 (5 bases). V lost 2 bases and J lost 0, with 15 bases in between. Per the germline V gene, CDR1 is SGHRS and CDR2 is YFSETQ. CDR3 size: 16 residues. Here the CDR3 reads CASSFLAPANSYEQYF. In DNA form, the CDR3 reads TGCGCCAGCAGCTTTCTAGCTCCGGCTAACTCCTACGAGCAGTACTTC.

V gene TRBV29-1 combines with J gene TRBJ2-1; TRBD1 is a possible D gene (6 bases). Trimming shortened V by 1 base and J by 6 bases, and 7 bases separated the two germline ends. Germline CDR1 SQVTM, CDR2 ANQGSEA. This CDR3 spans 12 amino acids. For the CDR3, the DNA is TGCAGCGTTGAAGGACAGGTCAATGAGCAGTTCTTC. Encoded protein: CSVEGQVNEQFF.

The genes are TRBV15 and TRBJ2-7; D is perhaps TRBD1 (5 bases). The CDR3 has 11 residues. CDR1 is LNHNV and CDR2 is YYDKDF in the germline V gene (reference sequence). The V gene lost 5 bases and the J gene lost 6 bases, with 8 bases spanning the gap. The CDR3 nucleotides read TGTGCCACCAGCTTCCAGGGCGAGCAGTACTTC. Protein product: CATSFQGEQYF.

CDR3 sequence reads: CASSYSSTSTGELFF. The CDR3, as DNA: TGTGCCAGCAGCTACTCGTCTACTTCGACCGGGGAGCTGTTTTTT. This rearrangement joins TRBV7-2 to TRBJ2-2; no firm D call. This CDR3 is 15 amino acids long. V shed 4 bases and J shed 5 bases, with 14 bases lying between them. CDR1 SGHTA and CDR2 FQGNSA come from the germline V gene.

The J gene is TRBJ2-2, the V gene TRBV3-1 (or the pseudogene TRBV3-2); TRBD2 matches 12 bases. The CDR3 loop spans 20 amino acids. J gave up 3 bases and V 4 bases, and 15 bases lay outside the gene matches. Germline CDR1 reads LGHDT; CDR2 reads YNNKEL (reference sequence). This CDR3 is CASSPPSGRAPWGDTGELFF. CDR3 in DNA: TGTGCCAGCAGCCCCCCTAGCGGGAGGGCCCCGTGGGGGGACACCGGGGAGCTGTTTTTT.

The V call is TRBV27, the J call TRBJ1-4, with 12 bases matching TRBD1. CDR3 length: 18 residues. The V segment lost 4 bases and the J segment 8 bases; nucleotides outside the gene matches: 14. The germline V gene encodes CDR1 MNHEY and CDR2 SMNVEV (reference sequence). The CDR3, as DNA: TGTGCCAGCAGTTCCACCGGGACAGGGGGCGCCTTCGACGAAAAACTGTTTTTT. It encodes CASSSTGTGGAFDEKLFF.

The CDR3 sequence is CASSPPTAGYTF. In DNA, the CDR3 is TGTGCCAGCTCACCACCGACAGCTGGCTACACCTTC. The genes are TRBV18 and TRBJ1-2; D perhaps matches TRBD1 (5 bases). From germline, CDR1 is KGHSH and CDR2 LQKENI. Trimming took off 0 bases at V and 7 bases at J, with 6 bases between the two ends. This CDR3 contains 12 residues. Filled out from reference TRBV18 and TRBJ1-2, the complete variable domain reads NAGVMQNPRHLVRRRGQEARLRCSPMKGHSHVYWYRQLPEEGLKFMVYLQKENIIDESGMPKERFSAEFPKEGPSILRIQQVVRGDSAAYFCASSPPTAGYTFGSGTRLTVV.

V usage is TRBV29-1 and J usage is TRBJ2-7; no clear D. The ends were cut back, 3 bases at V and 3 bases at J, with 21 bases in the middle. The CDR3 runs 16 residues. In germline, CDR1 is SQVTM, CDR2 ANQGSEA. The CDR3 DNA is TGCAGCGTTGAGACCGGGCCTGGCGCGATTTTCTACGAGCAGTACTTC. This gives the protein CSVETGPGAIFYEQYF.

This chain links TRBV6-5 with TRBJ2-1; D is unclear. CDR1 is MNHEY, CDR2 SVGAGI, per germline. Between the trimmed V and J ends, which lost 2 bases and 6 bases, there was a span of 5 bases. The CDR3 consists of 12 residues. CDR3 bases: TGTGCCAGCAGTTACGTGGTCAATGAGCAGTTCTTC. Translation gives CASSYVVNEQFF.

Remarks on this clone: The sample holds other DNA sequences that translate to the same CDR3. The CDR3: CASSPRTGYGYTF. The CDR3 region has the DNA TGTGCCAGCAGTCCGCGGACAGGCTATGGCTACACCTTC. The chain uses TRBV12-3 or TRBV12-4 and TRBJ1-2; 7 nucleotides align to TRBD1. This CDR3 region has 13 residues. The V segment lost 5 bases and the J segment 4 bases; nucleotides outside the gene matches: 4.

The J gene is TRBJ2-6, the V gene TRBV3-1 (or the pseudogene TRBV3-2); D may be TRBD1 (6 bases). This CDR3 spans 16 amino acids. V lost 2 bases and J lost 4, with 12 bases in between. Germline V gene lookup returns CDR1 LGHDT and CDR2 YNNKEL (reference sequence). The CDR3 here is CASSQLGGLGANVLTF. DNA of the CDR3: TGTGCCAGCAGCCAATTAGGGGGTCTGGGGGCCAACGTCCTGACTTTC.

The J gene is TRBJ1-4, the V gene TRBV5-1; perhaps TRBD1 as D (5 bases). There are 15 residues in the CDR3. Germline CDR1 and CDR2: SGHRS and YFSETQ. Trimming shortened V by 0 bases and J by 5 bases, and 11 bases separated the two germline ends. CDR3 nucleotides: TGCGCCAGCAGCTTGGTAGGGACGGGCAATGAAAAACTGTTTTTT. Translating gives CASSLVGTGNEKLFF.

The sample holds one count of this clone. The chain is built from TRBV6-1 and TRBJ1-4; a weak D match, TRBD1 (5 bases). CDR1 MNHNS and CDR2 SASEGT come from the germline V gene. The CDR3 contains 19 residues. Trimming pared 1 base from V and 0 bases from J, leaving 18 bases between. The CDR3 loop is CASSEENRITRATNEKLFF. The CDR3 DNA follows: TGTGCCAGCAGTGAAGAGAACAGGATTACAAGGGCAACTAATGAAAAACTGTTTTTT.

The V call is TRBV14, the J call TRBJ2-2; D is unclear. The V end lost 1 base, the J end lost 8 bases, and 11 bases lay between the germline ends. Germline CDR1 is SGHDN and CDR2 is FVKESK. This CDR3 has 14 amino acids. DNA of the CDR3: TGTGCCAGCAGCCAAGTCACAGCCCGTGGGGAGCTGTTTTTT. Translating it yields CASSQVTARGELFF.